Each of the 5 T cell receptor beta chains below was sequenced from the same sample in a study of blood T cell repertoires in COVID-19. TCRdb's table, derived via immunoSEQ multiplex PCR, lists solely in-frame clones and lacks some. The sample lists roughly 150,000 clones, 75% to 85% occurring once. Material: peripheral blood. All receptors come from a man over 45 with acute or convalescent COVID-19.

This sequence joins TRBV7-9 and TRBJ1-4, with 7 bases that match TRBD1. Germline CDR1 and CDR2: SEHNR and FQNEAQ (reference sequence). This CDR3 spans 14 amino acids. Trimming at V came to 5 bases and at J to 4 bases, leaving 4 bases not matched to a gene. CDR3 region: CASSPTGFNEKLFF. The DNA of the CDR3 is TGTGCCAGCAGCCCGACAGGGTTTAATGAAAAACTGTTTTTT.

The gene calls are TRBV5-6 and TRBJ2-1; 10 bases are shared with TRBD2. Looked up from germline, CDR1 is SGHDT and CDR2 is YYEEEE. Losses at the gene ends were 5 bases for V and 3 bases for J; bases not matched to a gene: 5. This CDR3 has 15 residues. In DNA, the CDR3 is TGTGCCAGCAGTAATATAGCGGGAGGCTACAATGAGCAGTTCTTC. Amino acid sequence: CASSNIAGGYNEQFF.

The CDR3 DNA sequence: TGCAGCGTTGAACTCGGGAGTGACTATGGCTACACCTTC. It yields the protein CSVELGSDYGYTF. The chain has TRBV29-1 and TRBJ1-2; D call uncertain. The CDR3 consists of 13 residues. Trimming removed 2 bases at V and 3 bases at J, with 10 bases between. The V gene's germline CDR1 is SQVTM and CDR2 ANQGSEA.

The chain links TRBV6-5 to TRBJ1-6; unclear D gene. CDR1 is MNHEY, CDR2 SVGAGI, per germline. The CDR3 covers 13 residues. V was cut by 7 bases and J by 5 bases, with 9 bases left in between. This CDR3 reads CASTQQNNSPLHF. The DNA for the CDR3 is TGTGCCAGCACTCAACAGAATAATTCACCCCTCCACTTT.

The rearrangement joins TRBV15 to TRBJ2-5; D is unclear. Germline V gene sequence: CDR1 LNHNV, CDR2 YYDKDF (reference sequence). The V gene lost 0 bases and the J gene lost 5 bases, with 10 bases spanning the gap. The CDR3 extends over 14 amino acids. The CDR3 region has the DNA TGTGCCACCAGCAGAGAAGGCAACGGGGAGACCCAGTACTTC. It specifies CATSREGNGETQYF.